Listed below are T cell receptor beta chains from one sample, sequenced in a study of T cell responses to AZD1222 COVID-19 vaccine. Clones were sequenced by immunoSEQ multiplex PCR, and TCRdb holds only the in-frame ones, with some missing. Of 150,000 or so clones in the sample, just under 95% were seen once. The material was peripheral blood, obtained on day 0 of AZD1222 vaccination. The receptors derive from an adult in good health. The CDR3 runs from the conserved cysteine through the conserved F or W. The order of the fields is CDR3 DNA, CDR3 protein, V gene, CDR3 length, J gene, D gene, clone size. A D gene is named only where the DNA matches it firmly. Size is stated for part of the rows, as once, few or many counts, or as a class when the clone is expanded.

cdr3_nt: TGTGCCAGCAAGGCGGGACCAGAATCAGGAAACACCATATATTTT
cdr3_aa: CASKAGPESGNTIYF
v_call: TRBV7-8
cdr3_length: 15
j_call: TRBJ1-3
d_call: NA
clone_size: NA

cdr3_nt: TGCGCCAGCAGCCAAGATAGGGCAGAGGGTGGCTACACCTTC
cdr3_aa: CASSQDRAEGGYTF
v_call: TRBV4-3
cdr3_length: 14
j_call: TRBJ1-2
d_call: NA
clone_size: NA

cdr3_nt: TGCAGTGCTAGTCGAGGACTGCCGGAAGGGGATACGCAGTATTTT
cdr3_aa: CSASRGLPEGDTQYF
v_call: TRBV20-1
cdr3_length: 15
j_call: TRBJ2-3
d_call: NA
clone_size: NA

cdr3_nt: TGCGCCAGCAGCCACTCGCTAGCGGGGGGACACTACAATGAGCAGTTCTTC
cdr3_aa: CASSHSLAGGHYNEQFF
v_call: TRBV4-1
cdr3_length: 17
j_call: TRBJ2-1
d_call: TRBD2
clone_size: NA

cdr3_nt: TGTGCCTGGAGTGATAGCGGGCCCACAGATACGCAGTATTTT
cdr3_aa: CAWSDSGPTDTQYF
v_call: TRBV30
cdr3_length: 14
j_call: TRBJ2-3
d_call: TRBD2
clone_size: NA

cdr3_nt: TGTGCCAGCAGCGCCCTGGGGGGACAGGGGGGTGAAAAACTGTTTTTT
cdr3_aa: CASSALGGQGGEKLFF
v_call: TRBV9
cdr3_length: 16
j_call: TRBJ1-4
d_call: TRBD1
clone_size: NA

cdr3_nt: TGCGCCAGCAGCCAAAGGTCCGCGGAGACCCAGTACTTC
cdr3_aa: CASSQRSAETQYF
v_call: TRBV4-1
cdr3_length: 13
j_call: TRBJ2-5
d_call: NA
clone_size: NA

cdr3_nt: TGCAGCGTTGAGTTCAGGACAGGTCAGCCCCAGCATTTT
cdr3_aa: CSVEFRTGQPQHF
v_call: TRBV29-1
cdr3_length: 13
j_call: TRBJ1-5
d_call: TRBD1
clone_size: NA

cdr3_nt: TGCAGCGGAGAGACAGCGTACAATGAGCAGTTCTTC
cdr3_aa: CSGETAYNEQFF
v_call: TRBV29-1
cdr3_length: 12
j_call: TRBJ2-1
d_call: NA
clone_size: NA

cdr3_nt: TGTGCCAGCAGTGCCGACGGTTCCTACGAGCAGTACTTC
cdr3_aa: CASSADGSYEQYF
v_call: TRBV27
cdr3_length: 13
j_call: TRBJ2-7
d_call: NA
clone_size: NA

cdr3_nt: TGTGCCAGCAGTGCGGGGGACTATGGCTACACCTTC
cdr3_aa: CASSAGDYGYTF
v_call: TRBV2
cdr3_length: 12
j_call: TRBJ1-2
d_call: NA
clone_size: NA

cdr3_nt: TGTGCCATCAGTGAGGACCGATCGGGCAACACCATATATTTT
cdr3_aa: CAISEDRSGNTIYF
v_call: TRBV10-3
cdr3_length: 14
j_call: TRBJ1-3
d_call: NA
clone_size: NA

cdr3_nt: TGTGCCAGCAGTTTGGCTGGGGCCAACGTCCTGACTTTC
cdr3_aa: CASSLAGANVLTF
v_call: TRBV6-2/TRBV6-3
cdr3_length: 13
j_call: TRBJ2-6
d_call: NA
clone_size: once

cdr3_nt: TGTGCCAGCAGCGGAAGAGTGGCAGGGGGCCTGAACACTGAAGCTTTCTTT
cdr3_aa: CASSGRVAGGLNTEAFF
v_call: TRBV4-2
cdr3_length: 17
j_call: TRBJ1-1
d_call: TRBD1
clone_size: NA

cdr3_nt: TGTGCCAGCTCACCCGGGACAGGGTCCTACAATGAGCAGTTCTTC
cdr3_aa: CASSPGTGSYNEQFF
v_call: TRBV18
cdr3_length: 15
j_call: TRBJ2-1
d_call: TRBD1
clone_size: NA

cdr3_nt: TGTGCCACCAGCACAAAGAGGGAGGCTGAAGCTTTCTTT
cdr3_aa: CATSTKREAEAFF
v_call: TRBV15
cdr3_length: 13
j_call: TRBJ1-1
d_call: NA
clone_size: once

cdr3_nt: TGCAGCGTCGGATGGGGCAATGAGCAGTTCTTC
cdr3_aa: CSVGWGNEQFF
v_call: TRBV29-1
cdr3_length: 11
j_call: TRBJ2-1
d_call: NA
clone_size: NA

cdr3_nt: TGTGCCTGGAGTAACCAGGGCCCGGGACTAGCGGGAAATGAGCAGTTCTTC
cdr3_aa: CAWSNQGPGLAGNEQFF
v_call: TRBV30
cdr3_length: 17
j_call: TRBJ2-1
d_call: TRBD2
clone_size: NA

cdr3_nt: TGTGCCAGCAGTCCTACCCGGACTAGCGGGGTCTACAATGAGCAGTTCTTC
cdr3_aa: CASSPTRTSGVYNEQFF
v_call: TRBV27
cdr3_length: 17
j_call: TRBJ2-1
d_call: TRBD2
clone_size: NA

cdr3_nt: TGTGCCAGCAGCTTAGGGACAGGTAGTAGCGAGCAGTACTTC
cdr3_aa: CASSLGTGSSEQYF
v_call: TRBV7-9
cdr3_length: 14
j_call: TRBJ2-7
d_call: TRBD1
clone_size: NA

cdr3_nt: TGTGCCAGCTCACCGGGTCTAGCGGGAGGGCCATTTGAGACCCAGTACTTC
cdr3_aa: CASSPGLAGGPFETQYF
v_call: TRBV18
cdr3_length: 17
j_call: TRBJ2-5
d_call: TRBD2
clone_size: NA

cdr3_nt: TGTGCCAGCAGCTTGGGCGGGGTCGCTTCACCCCTCCACTTT
cdr3_aa: CASSLGGVASPLHF
v_call: TRBV5-6
cdr3_length: 14
j_call: TRBJ1-6
d_call: NA
clone_size: once

cdr3_nt: TGTGCCAGCAGCTTTCTACAGGGGCAGTTACTCTTGGCTTTCTTT
cdr3_aa: CASSFLQGQLLLAFF
v_call: TRBV11-2
cdr3_length: 15
j_call: TRBJ1-1
d_call: TRBD1
clone_size: NA

cdr3_nt: TGTGCCAGCAGTGCCTTAAGTGGGGGTCAAGAGACCCAGTACTTC
cdr3_aa: CASSALSGGQETQYF
v_call: TRBV2
cdr3_length: 15
j_call: TRBJ2-5
d_call: NA
clone_size: NA

cdr3_nt: TGTGCCAGCAGCGTAGCGGATTACACTGAAGCTTTCTTT
cdr3_aa: CASSVADYTEAFF
v_call: TRBV9
cdr3_length: 13
j_call: TRBJ1-1
d_call: NA
clone_size: NA

cdr3_nt: TGTGCCAGCAGCCAACCCAGCGGGAGCAACGAGCAGTACTTC
cdr3_aa: CASSQPSGSNEQYF
v_call: TRBV3-1/TRBV3-2
cdr3_length: 14
j_call: TRBJ2-7
d_call: TRBD2
clone_size: NA

cdr3_nt: TGCAGCGTTGAGGGTCAGGGGCTCGGAGAGCAGTACTTC
cdr3_aa: CSVEGQGLGEQYF
v_call: TRBV29-1
cdr3_length: 13
j_call: TRBJ2-7
d_call: NA
clone_size: NA

cdr3_nt: TGTGCCAGCAGCTCGGAGCGGGGGGAGCCCTATGGCTACACCTTC
cdr3_aa: CASSSERGEPYGYTF
v_call: TRBV7-9
cdr3_length: 15
j_call: TRBJ1-2
d_call: NA
clone_size: once

cdr3_nt: TGTGCCAGCAGTTCCCGCTCCTACGAGCAGTACTTC
cdr3_aa: CASSSRSYEQYF
v_call: TRBV27
cdr3_length: 12
j_call: TRBJ2-7
d_call: NA
clone_size: NA

cdr3_nt: TGTGCCAGCAGCTCCGGACAGGGTGATCAGCCCCAGCATTTT
cdr3_aa: CASSSGQGDQPQHF
v_call: TRBV5-6
cdr3_length: 14
j_call: TRBJ1-5
d_call: TRBD1
clone_size: NA

cdr3_nt: TGCGCCAGCAGCTTGGATGGGGGTGGCAATCAGCCCCAGCATTTT
cdr3_aa: CASSLDGGGNQPQHF
v_call: TRBV5-1
cdr3_length: 15
j_call: TRBJ1-5
d_call: NA
clone_size: NA

cdr3_nt: TGTGCCATCCCTCAGGGTGGTAGGCCTAACTATGGCTACACCTTC
cdr3_aa: CAIPQGGRPNYGYTF
v_call: TRBV28
cdr3_length: 15
j_call: TRBJ1-2
d_call: NA
clone_size: NA

cdr3_nt: TGTGCCAGCAGCCTATCCGGGACAGCTTACAATGAGCAGTTCTTC
cdr3_aa: CASSLSGTAYNEQFF
v_call: TRBV6-5
cdr3_length: 15
j_call: TRBJ2-1
d_call: TRBD1
clone_size: NA

cdr3_nt: TGTGCCAGTAGTATAGATCTTTCGTTTATTAGGGGACAGGGGATGGACGAGCAGTACTTC
cdr3_aa: CASSIDLSFIRGQGMDEQYF
v_call: TRBV19
cdr3_length: 20
j_call: TRBJ2-7
d_call: TRBD1
clone_size: few

cdr3_nt: TGTGCCAGCAGCGCTTGGACTAGCGGGGGGGGTCGAGATACGCAGTATTTT
cdr3_aa: CASSAWTSGGGRDTQYF
v_call: TRBV5-4
cdr3_length: 17
j_call: TRBJ2-3
d_call: TRBD2
clone_size: NA

cdr3_nt: TGCGCCAGCAGCTTGAGCTCGGGACAGGGCTATGAAAAACTGTTTTTT
cdr3_aa: CASSLSSGQGYEKLFF
v_call: TRBV5-1
cdr3_length: 16
j_call: TRBJ1-4
d_call: TRBD1
clone_size: NA

cdr3_nt: TGTGCCAGCAGCCCTGTAGCATTGGGCAGGAACACTGAAGCTTTCTTT
cdr3_aa: CASSPVALGRNTEAFF
v_call: TRBV6-2/TRBV6-3
cdr3_length: 16
j_call: TRBJ1-1
d_call: NA
clone_size: NA

cdr3_nt: TGCAGCGTTGAATCCCAGGGGGTGGGAACCGGGGAGCTGTTTTTT
cdr3_aa: CSVESQGVGTGELFF
v_call: TRBV29-1
cdr3_length: 15
j_call: TRBJ2-2
d_call: TRBD1
clone_size: once

cdr3_nt: TGTGCCAGCAGTGAAAGGCCTACTTCAACTAATGAAAAACTGTTTTTT
cdr3_aa: CASSERPTSTNEKLFF
v_call: TRBV2
cdr3_length: 16
j_call: TRBJ1-4
d_call: NA
clone_size: NA

cdr3_nt: TGTGCCAGCAGCACCGTCAGGGGGCGTAATGAAAAACTGTTTTTT
cdr3_aa: CASSTVRGRNEKLFF
v_call: TRBV11-2
cdr3_length: 15
j_call: TRBJ1-4
d_call: TRBD1
clone_size: NA

cdr3_nt: TGTGCCAGCTCACCAGCCTTAGGGTCGGACACTGAAGCTTTCTTT
cdr3_aa: CASSPALGSDTEAFF
v_call: TRBV18
cdr3_length: 15
j_call: TRBJ1-1
d_call: NA
clone_size: NA

cdr3_nt: TGTGCCAGCAGTTACCGAGGACAGGGCTATGGCTACACCTTC
cdr3_aa: CASSYRGQGYGYTF
v_call: TRBV6-2/TRBV6-3
cdr3_length: 14
j_call: TRBJ1-2
d_call: TRBD1
clone_size: NA

cdr3_nt: TGTGCCAGCACCTCAAGTCCCGGACAGCCCTATGGCTACACCTTC
cdr3_aa: CASTSSPGQPYGYTF
v_call: TRBV28
cdr3_length: 15
j_call: TRBJ1-2
d_call: NA
clone_size: NA

cdr3_nt: TGTGCCAGCAGCCACAATGGTGAGCAGTTCTTC
cdr3_aa: CASSHNGEQFF
v_call: TRBV3-1/TRBV3-2
cdr3_length: 11
j_call: TRBJ2-1
d_call: NA
clone_size: NA

cdr3_nt: TGTGCCAGCAGCCAACGAATGACTAGTATGGCCAAAAACATTCAGTACTTC
cdr3_aa: CASSQRMTSMAKNIQYF
v_call: TRBV5-4
cdr3_length: 17
j_call: TRBJ2-4
d_call: NA
clone_size: NA

cdr3_nt: TGTGCCAGTAGTAGTTCTAGGACCTACGAGCAGTACTTC
cdr3_aa: CASSSSRTYEQYF
v_call: TRBV19
cdr3_length: 13
j_call: TRBJ2-7
d_call: NA
clone_size: NA

cdr3_nt: TGTGCCAGCAGTGAGACCAGCCGGGTAGGGACTGAAGCTTTCTTT
cdr3_aa: CASSETSRVGTEAFF
v_call: TRBV2
cdr3_length: 15
j_call: TRBJ1-1
d_call: NA
clone_size: NA

cdr3_nt: TGTGCCAGCAGCTTAGGGCCGGACAGGATGGTCGGAGAGGGTGGCTACACCTTC
cdr3_aa: CASSLGPDRMVGEGGYTF
v_call: TRBV7-9
cdr3_length: 18
j_call: TRBJ1-2
d_call: TRBD1
clone_size: NA

cdr3_nt: TGTGCCAGCAGCTCGCAGGGCTCTGAAGCTTTCTTT
cdr3_aa: CASSSQGSEAFF
v_call: TRBV14
cdr3_length: 12
j_call: TRBJ1-1
d_call: NA
clone_size: NA

cdr3_nt: TGTGCCAGCAGTCCAGGACAGGGGAACACTGAAGCTTTCTTT
cdr3_aa: CASSPGQGNTEAFF
v_call: TRBV2
cdr3_length: 14
j_call: TRBJ1-1
d_call: TRBD1
clone_size: NA

cdr3_nt: TGTGCTAGTGGTTTGTTACACCAGGGGGTAGCCTATGGCTACACCTTC
cdr3_aa: CASGLLHQGVAYGYTF
v_call: TRBV12-5
cdr3_length: 16
j_call: TRBJ1-2
d_call: TRBD1
clone_size: once

cdr3_nt: TGTGCCAGCAGACCATTACAGGGGGTAAACACTGAAGCTTTCTTT
cdr3_aa: CASRPLQGVNTEAFF
v_call: TRBV3-1/TRBV3-2
cdr3_length: 15
j_call: TRBJ1-1
d_call: TRBD1
clone_size: NA

cdr3_nt: TGTGCCAGCTCGCCCGACCGTACAGGGGAAGCTTTCTTT
cdr3_aa: CASSPDRTGEAFF
v_call: TRBV18
cdr3_length: 13
j_call: TRBJ1-1
d_call: NA
clone_size: NA

cdr3_nt: TGCGCCAGCAGCCAAGAGGGTCGCAGGGCTCAGACGCAGTATTTT
cdr3_aa: CASSQEGRRAQTQYF
v_call: TRBV4-1
cdr3_length: 15
j_call: TRBJ2-3
d_call: NA
clone_size: NA